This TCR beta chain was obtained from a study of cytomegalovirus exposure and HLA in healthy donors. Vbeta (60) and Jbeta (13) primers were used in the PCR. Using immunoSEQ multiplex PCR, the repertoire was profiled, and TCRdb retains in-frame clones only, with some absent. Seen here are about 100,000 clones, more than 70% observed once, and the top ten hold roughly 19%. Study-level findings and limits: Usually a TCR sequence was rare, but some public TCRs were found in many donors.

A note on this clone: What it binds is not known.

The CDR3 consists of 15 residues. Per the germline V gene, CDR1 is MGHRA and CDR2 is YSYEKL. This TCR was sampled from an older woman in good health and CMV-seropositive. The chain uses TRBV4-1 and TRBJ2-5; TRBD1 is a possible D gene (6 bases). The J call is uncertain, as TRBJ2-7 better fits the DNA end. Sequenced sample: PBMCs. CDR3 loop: CASSQPGAGSYEQYF. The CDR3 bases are TGCGCCAGCAGCCAACCAGGGGCAGGGTCCTACGAGCAGTACTTC.